This T cell receptor beta chain was sequenced during a study of shared clonotypes between healthy human individuals. About the study: Used for every donor were three CD4 naive, three CD4 memory, two CD8 naive and one CD8 memory plate.

Healthy HIV-negative adults without recent acute infections or vaccinations served as donors. A CD45RA+ naive subset and a CD45RA-negative memory subset were split from CD4+ cells. Study results and limitations: Clonotype sharing among donors was thought likely to change with sequencing depth.

Turning to this clone: What it recognizes is unknown.

Sequencing used immunoSEQ multiplex PCR; TCRdb keeps in-frame clones, though not all of them. The sample includes millions of clones, 85% to 95% of them seen just once. The receptor comes from a young man in good health. Sequenced sample: naive CD4+ T cells sorted from blood. Described subset: CD45RA+ positively selected.

CDR3 sequence: CASSMGGTPDTEAFF. Written as DNA, the CDR3 is TGTGCCAGTAGCATGGGCGGGACTCCCGACACTGAAGCTTTCTTT. The chain combines TRBV19 with TRBJ1-1; maybe TRBD1 (5 bases). CDR3 length equals 15 residues. Deletions cut 6 bases from V and 3 bases from J, with 17 bases between. Germline V lookup: CDR1 LNHDA, CDR2 SQIVND (reference sequence).